The sequence of this T cell receptor (beta chain) was determined in a study of early T cells in non-severe SARS-CoV-2 infection. Germline values: CDR1 SNHLY, CDR2 FYNNEI. CDR3 length: 12 amino acids. The V end was cut by 2 bases, the J end by 0 bases, with 2 bases between. This clonotype was detected many times. Unique molecular identifiers (one per individual cDNA molecule) were attached. TCRdb itself ran the 5' RACE reads through MiXCR, one entry per CDR3 protein. The table includes tens of thousands of distinct CDR3 sequences, 10% to 12% detected once. The source of this sequence is an adult who was a healthcare worker with PCR-confirmed SARS-CoV-2 infection or an uninfected control (not recorded which). The sample consisted of whole blood. The genes are TRBV2 and TRBJ2-7; D not resolved. The CDR3 here is CASSENSYEQYF. The DNA of the CDR3 is TGTGCCAGCAGTGAAAACTCCTACGAGCAGTACTTC.